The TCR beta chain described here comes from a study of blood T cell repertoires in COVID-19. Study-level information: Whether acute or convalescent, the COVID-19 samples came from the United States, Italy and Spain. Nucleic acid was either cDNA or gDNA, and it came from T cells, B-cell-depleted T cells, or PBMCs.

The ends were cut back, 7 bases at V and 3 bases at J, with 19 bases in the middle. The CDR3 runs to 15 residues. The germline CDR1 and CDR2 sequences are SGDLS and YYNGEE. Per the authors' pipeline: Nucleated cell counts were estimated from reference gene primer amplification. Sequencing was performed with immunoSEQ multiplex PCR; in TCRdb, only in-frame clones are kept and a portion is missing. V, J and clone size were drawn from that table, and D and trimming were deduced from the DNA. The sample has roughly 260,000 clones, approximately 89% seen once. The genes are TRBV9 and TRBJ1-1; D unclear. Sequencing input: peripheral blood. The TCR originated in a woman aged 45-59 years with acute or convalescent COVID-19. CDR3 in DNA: TGTGCCAGCTCGGGTCTACGGGGTTCCTACACTGAAGCTTTCTTT. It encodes CASSGLRGSYTEAFF.